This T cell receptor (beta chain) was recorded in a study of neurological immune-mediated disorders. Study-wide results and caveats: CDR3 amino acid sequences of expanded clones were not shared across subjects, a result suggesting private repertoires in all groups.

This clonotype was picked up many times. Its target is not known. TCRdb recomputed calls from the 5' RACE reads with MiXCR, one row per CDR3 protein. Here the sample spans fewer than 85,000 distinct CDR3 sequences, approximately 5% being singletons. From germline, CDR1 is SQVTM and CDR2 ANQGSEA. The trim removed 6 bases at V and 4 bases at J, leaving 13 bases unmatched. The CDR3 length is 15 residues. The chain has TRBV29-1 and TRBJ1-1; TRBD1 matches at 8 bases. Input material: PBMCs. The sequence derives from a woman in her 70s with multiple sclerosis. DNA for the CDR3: TGCAGCGTCAATGGCGGGACAGGAGGAGGCACTGAAGCTTTCTTT. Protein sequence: CSVNGGTGGGTEAFF.